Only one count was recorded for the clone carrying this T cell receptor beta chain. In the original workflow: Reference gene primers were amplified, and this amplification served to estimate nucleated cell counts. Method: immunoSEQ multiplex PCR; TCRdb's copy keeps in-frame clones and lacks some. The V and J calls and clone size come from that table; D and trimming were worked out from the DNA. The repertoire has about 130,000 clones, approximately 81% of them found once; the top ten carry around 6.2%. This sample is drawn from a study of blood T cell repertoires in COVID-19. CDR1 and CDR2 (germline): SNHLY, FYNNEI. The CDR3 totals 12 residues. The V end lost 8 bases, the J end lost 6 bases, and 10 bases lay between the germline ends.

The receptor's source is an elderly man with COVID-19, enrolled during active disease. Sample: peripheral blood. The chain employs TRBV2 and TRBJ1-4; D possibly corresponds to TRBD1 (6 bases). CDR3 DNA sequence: TGTGCCAGCGGGGGGGCGGATGAAAAACTGTTTTTT. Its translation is CASGGADEKLFF. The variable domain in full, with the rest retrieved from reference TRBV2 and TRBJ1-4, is EPEVTQTPSHQVTQMGQEVILRCVPISNHLYFYWYRQILGQKVEFLVSFYNNEISEKSEIFDDQFSVERPDGSNFTLKIRSTKLEDSAMYFCASGGADEKLFFGSGTQLSVL.